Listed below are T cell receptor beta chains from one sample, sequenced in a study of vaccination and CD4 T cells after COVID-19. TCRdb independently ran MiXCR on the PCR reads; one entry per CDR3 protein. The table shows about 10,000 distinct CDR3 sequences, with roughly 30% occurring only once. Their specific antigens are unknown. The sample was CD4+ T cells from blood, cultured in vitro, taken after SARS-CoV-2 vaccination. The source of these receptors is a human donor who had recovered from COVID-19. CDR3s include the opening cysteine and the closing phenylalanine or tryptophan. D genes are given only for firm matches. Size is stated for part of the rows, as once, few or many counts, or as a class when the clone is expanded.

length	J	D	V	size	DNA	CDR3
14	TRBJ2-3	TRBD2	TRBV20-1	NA	TGCAGTGTCCTAGCGGGAGAGGGTACAGATACGCAGTATTTT	CSVLAGEGTDTQYF
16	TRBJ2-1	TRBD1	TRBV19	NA	TGTGCCAGTAGTATCCGCCTAGGGACAGGGGGAGATGAGCAGTTCTTC	CASSIRLGTGGDEQFF
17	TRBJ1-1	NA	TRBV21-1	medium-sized	TGTGCCAGCAGCTTAGTGGGGCAGACACTGAAGAACACTGAAGCTTTCTTT	CASSLVGQTLKNTEAFF
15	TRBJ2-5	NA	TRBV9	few	TGTGCCAGCAGCTTTGGGGGCAAAACCAAAGAGACCCAGTACTTC	CASSFGGKTKETQYF
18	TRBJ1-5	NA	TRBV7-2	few	TGTGCCAGCAGCTTAGTTGGGGCCGCTTACCGTAGCAATCAGCCCCAGCATTTT	CASSLVGAAYRSNQPQHF
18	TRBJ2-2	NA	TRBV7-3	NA	TGTGCCAGCAGCTTATCCCCCCTCGGACGGTCGAACACCGGGGAGCTGTTTTTT	CASSLSPLGRSNTGELFF
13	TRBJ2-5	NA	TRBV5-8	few	TGTGCCAGCAGCCAGGACAGATCCGAGACCCAGTACTTC	CASSQDRSETQYF
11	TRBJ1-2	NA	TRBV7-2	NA	TGTGCCAGCAGCTTGAGGGATGGCTACACCTTC	CASSLRDGYTF
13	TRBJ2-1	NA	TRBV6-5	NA	TGTGCCAGCAGTTACCGCCTTTACAATGAGCAGTTCTTC	CASSYRLYNEQFF
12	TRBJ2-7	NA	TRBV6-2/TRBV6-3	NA	TGTGCCAGCAAAGTCTTAACGCGCGAGCAGTACTTC	CASKVLTREQYF
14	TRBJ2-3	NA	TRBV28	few	TGTGCCAGCCGACTCCGGGCCCCTTCCAATACGCAGTATTTT	CASRLRAPSNTQYF
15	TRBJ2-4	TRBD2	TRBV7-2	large	TGTGCCAGCAGCTTAGACTCCGGGGGGACTAGAATTCAGTACTTC	CASSLDSGGTRIQYF
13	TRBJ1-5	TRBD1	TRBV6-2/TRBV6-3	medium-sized	TGTGCCAGCACCATACAGGGGAGTCAGCCCCAGCATTTT	CASTIQGSQPQHF
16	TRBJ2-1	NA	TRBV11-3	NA	TGTGCCAGCAGCCCCGATGGTCGGGGCGGGATCGATGAGCAGTTCTTC	CASSPDGRGGIDEQFF
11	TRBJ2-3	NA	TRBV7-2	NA	TGTGCCATCCTGGTCACAGATACGCAGTATTTT	CAILVTDTQYF
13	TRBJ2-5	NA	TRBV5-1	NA	TGCGCCAGCGGATTGAGGGCCCAAGAGACCCAGTACTTC	CASGLRAQETQYF
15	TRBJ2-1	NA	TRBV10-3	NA	TGTGCCATCAGTGAGTCGGGGACTCTCGCCAATGAGCAGTTCTTC	CAISESGTLANEQFF